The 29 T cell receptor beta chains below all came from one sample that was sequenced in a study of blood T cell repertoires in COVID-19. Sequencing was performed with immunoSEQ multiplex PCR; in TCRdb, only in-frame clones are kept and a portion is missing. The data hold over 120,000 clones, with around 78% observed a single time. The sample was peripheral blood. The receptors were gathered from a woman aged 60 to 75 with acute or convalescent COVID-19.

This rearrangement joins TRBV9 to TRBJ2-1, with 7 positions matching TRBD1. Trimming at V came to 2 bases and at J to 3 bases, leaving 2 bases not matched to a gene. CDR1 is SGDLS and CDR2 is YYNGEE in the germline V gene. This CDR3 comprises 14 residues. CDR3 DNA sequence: TGTGCCAGCAGCGTCCGGGACAGCTACAATGAGCAGTTCTTC. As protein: CASSVRDSYNEQFF. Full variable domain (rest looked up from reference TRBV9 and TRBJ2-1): DSGVTQTPKHLITATGQRVTLRCSPRSGDLSVYWYQQSLDQGLQFLIQYYNGEERAKGNILERFSAQQFPDLHSELNLSSLELGDSALYFCASSVRDSYNEQFFGPGTRLTVL.

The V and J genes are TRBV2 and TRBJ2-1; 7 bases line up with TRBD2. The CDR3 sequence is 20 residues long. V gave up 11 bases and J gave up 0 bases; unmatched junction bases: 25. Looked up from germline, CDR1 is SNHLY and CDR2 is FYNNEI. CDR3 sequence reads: CAGTGSGFGSGLISYNEQFF. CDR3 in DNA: TGTGCCGGCACGGGTTCAGGGTTCGGTAGCGGGCTAATCTCCTACAATGAGCAGTTCTTC.

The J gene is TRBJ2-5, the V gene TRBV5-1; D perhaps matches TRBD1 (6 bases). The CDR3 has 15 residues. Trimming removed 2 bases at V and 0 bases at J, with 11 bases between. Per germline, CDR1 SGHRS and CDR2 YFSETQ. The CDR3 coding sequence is TGCGCCAGCAGCTTCAGGGGTACGAACCAAGAGACCCAGTACTTC. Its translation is CASSFRGTNQETQYF.

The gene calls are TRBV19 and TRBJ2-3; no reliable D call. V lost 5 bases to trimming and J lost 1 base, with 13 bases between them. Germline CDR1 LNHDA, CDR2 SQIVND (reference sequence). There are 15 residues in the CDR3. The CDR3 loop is CASSLTALGTDTQYF. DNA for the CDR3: TGTGCCAGTAGTCTTACGGCCCTAGGCACAGATACGCAGTATTTT.

The CDR3 DNA reads as TGTGCCAGCTCACCGGCCAGGGCCCTCTACAATGAGCAGTTCTTC. As protein: CASSPARALYNEQFF. The gene calls are TRBV18 and TRBJ2-1; tentatively, D is TRBD1 (5 bases). The germline V and J ends were trimmed by 3 bases and 3 bases, with 12 bases remaining between them. The CDR3 sequence is 15 residues long. Germline V gene data show CDR1 as KGHSH and CDR2 as LQKENI.

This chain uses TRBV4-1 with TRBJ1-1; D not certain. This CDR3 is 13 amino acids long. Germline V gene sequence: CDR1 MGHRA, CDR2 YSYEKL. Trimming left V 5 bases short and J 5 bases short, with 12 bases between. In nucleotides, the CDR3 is TGCGCCAGCAGCTCCCGGGAAAGAACTGAAGCTTTCTTT. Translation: CASSSRERTEAFF.

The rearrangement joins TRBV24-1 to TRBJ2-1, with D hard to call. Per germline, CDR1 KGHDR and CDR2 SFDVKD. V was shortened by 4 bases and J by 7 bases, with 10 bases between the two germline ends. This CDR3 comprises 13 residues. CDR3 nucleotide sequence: TGTGCCACCAGTGAACCCCTGAGGAATGAGCAGTTCTTC. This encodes CATSEPLRNEQFF.

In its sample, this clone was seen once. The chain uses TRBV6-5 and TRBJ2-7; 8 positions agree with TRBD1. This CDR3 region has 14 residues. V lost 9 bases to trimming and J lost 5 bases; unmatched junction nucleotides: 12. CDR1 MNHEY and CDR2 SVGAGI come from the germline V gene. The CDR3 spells CASRYRGFVDEQYF. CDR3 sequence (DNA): TGTGCCAGTCGGTACAGGGGGTTCGTGGACGAGCAGTACTTC.

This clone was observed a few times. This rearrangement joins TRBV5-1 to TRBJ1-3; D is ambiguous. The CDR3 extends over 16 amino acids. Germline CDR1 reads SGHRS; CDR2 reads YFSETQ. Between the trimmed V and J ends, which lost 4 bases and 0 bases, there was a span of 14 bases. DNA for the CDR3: TGCGCCAGCAGCCCTTTCGGACTCCGCTCTGGAAACACCATATATTTT. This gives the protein CASSPFGLRSGNTIYF.

This CDR3 is CASSYGLDADTQYF. CDR3 nucleotides: TGCGCCAGCAGCTACGGACTAGACGCAGATACGCAGTATTTT. This chain links TRBV5-1 with TRBJ2-3; 7 bases match TRBD2. The CDR3 is made up of 14 amino acids. Trimming at V came to 3 bases and at J to 4 bases, leaving 5 bases not matched to a gene. The germline gives CDR1 SGHRS, CDR2 YFSETQ. Full variable domain (rest looked up from reference TRBV5-1 and TRBJ2-3): KAGVTQTPRYLIKTRGQQVTLSCSPISGHRSVSWYQQTPGQGLQFLFEYFSETQRNKGNFPGRFSGRQFSNSRSEMNVSTLELGDSALYLCASSYGLDADTQYFGPGTRLTVL.

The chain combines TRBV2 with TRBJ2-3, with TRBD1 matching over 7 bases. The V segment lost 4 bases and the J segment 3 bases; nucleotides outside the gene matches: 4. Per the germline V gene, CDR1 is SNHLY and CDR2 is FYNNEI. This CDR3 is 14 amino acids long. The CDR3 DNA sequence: TGTGCCAGCAGTGTTGGACAGGTTACAGATACGCAGTATTTT. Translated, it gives CASSVGQVTDTQYF.

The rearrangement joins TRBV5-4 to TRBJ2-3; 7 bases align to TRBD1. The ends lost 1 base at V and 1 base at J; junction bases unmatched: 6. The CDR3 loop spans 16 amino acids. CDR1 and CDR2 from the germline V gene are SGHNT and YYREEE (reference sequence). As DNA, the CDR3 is TGTGCCAGCAGCTTGAACTCCGGGACAGGCACAGATACGCAGTATTTT. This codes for CASSLNSGTGTDTQYF.

The CDR3 DNA reads as TGCGCCAGCAGCTTGGGAGGGAGTTCCTACAATGAGCAGTTCTTC. Encoded protein: CASSLGGSSYNEQFF. The chain combines TRBV5-1 with TRBJ2-1; weak D call: TRBD2 (5 bases). Germline V gene data show CDR1 as SGHRS and CDR2 as YFSETQ. Trimming took 0 bases from V and 1 from J, leaving 8 bases between them. This CDR3 has 15 residues.

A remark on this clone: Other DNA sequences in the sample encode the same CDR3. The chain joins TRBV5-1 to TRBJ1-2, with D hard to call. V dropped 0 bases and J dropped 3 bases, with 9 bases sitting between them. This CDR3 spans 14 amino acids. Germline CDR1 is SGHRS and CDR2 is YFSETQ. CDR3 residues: CASSLVREDYGYTF. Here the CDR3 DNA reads TGCGCCAGCAGCTTGGTTAGGGAGGACTATGGCTACACCTTC.

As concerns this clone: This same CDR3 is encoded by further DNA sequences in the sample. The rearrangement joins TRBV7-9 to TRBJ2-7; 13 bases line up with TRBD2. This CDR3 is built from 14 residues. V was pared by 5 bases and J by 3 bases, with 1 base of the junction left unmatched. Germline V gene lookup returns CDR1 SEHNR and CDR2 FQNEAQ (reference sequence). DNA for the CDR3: TGTGCCAGCAGCCGGACTAGCGGGAGCTACGAGCAGTACTTC. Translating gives CASSRTSGSYEQYF.

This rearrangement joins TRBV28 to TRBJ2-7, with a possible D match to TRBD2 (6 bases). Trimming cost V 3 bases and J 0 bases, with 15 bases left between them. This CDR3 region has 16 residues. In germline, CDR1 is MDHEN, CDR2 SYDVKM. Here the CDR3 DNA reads TGTGCCAGCAGTTTTCACCTTAGCGGTCTCTCCTACGAGCAGTACTTC. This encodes CASSFHLSGLSYEQYF. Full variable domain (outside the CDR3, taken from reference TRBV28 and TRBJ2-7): DVKVTQSSRYLVKRTGEKVFLECVQDMDHENMFWYRQDPGLGLRLIYFSYDVKMKEKGDIPEGYSVSREKKERFSLILESASTNQTSMYLCASSFHLSGLSYEQYFGPGTRLTVT.

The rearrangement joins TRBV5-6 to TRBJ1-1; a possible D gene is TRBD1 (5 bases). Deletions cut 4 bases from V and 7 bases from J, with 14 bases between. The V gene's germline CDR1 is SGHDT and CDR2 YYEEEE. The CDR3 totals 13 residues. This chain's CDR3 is CASSLRQPLEAFF. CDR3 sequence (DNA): TGTGCCAGCAGCCTAAGACAGCCCCTTGAAGCTTTCTTT.

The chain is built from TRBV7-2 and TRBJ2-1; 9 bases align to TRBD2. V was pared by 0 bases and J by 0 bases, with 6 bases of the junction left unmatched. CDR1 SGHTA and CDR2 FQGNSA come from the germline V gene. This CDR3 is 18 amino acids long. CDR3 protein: CASSLAGLAEVSYNEQFF. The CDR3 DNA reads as TGTGCCAGCAGCTTAGCGGGACTAGCAGAGGTCTCCTACAATGAGCAGTTCTTC.

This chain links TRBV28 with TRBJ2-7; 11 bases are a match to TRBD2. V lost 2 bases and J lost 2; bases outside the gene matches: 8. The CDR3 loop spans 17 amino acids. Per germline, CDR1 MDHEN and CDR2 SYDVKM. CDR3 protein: CASSLLTSGVAPYEQYF. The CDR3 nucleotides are TGTGCCAGCAGTTTACTGACTAGCGGGGTTGCTCCCTACGAGCAGTACTTC.

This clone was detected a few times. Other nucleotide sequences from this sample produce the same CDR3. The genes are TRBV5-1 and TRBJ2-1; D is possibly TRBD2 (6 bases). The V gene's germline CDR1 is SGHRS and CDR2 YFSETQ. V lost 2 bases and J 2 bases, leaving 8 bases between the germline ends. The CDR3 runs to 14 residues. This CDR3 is CASSFSGAYNEQFF. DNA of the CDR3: TGCGCCAGCAGCTTTAGCGGAGCCTACAATGAGCAGTTCTTC.

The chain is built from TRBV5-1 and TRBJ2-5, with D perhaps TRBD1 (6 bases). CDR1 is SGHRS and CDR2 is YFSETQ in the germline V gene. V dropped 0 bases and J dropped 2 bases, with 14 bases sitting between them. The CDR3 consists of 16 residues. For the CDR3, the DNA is TGCGCCAGCAGCTTGGTCGGGCAGGGGCCTCAAGAGACCCAGTACTTC. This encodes CASSLVGQGPQETQYF.

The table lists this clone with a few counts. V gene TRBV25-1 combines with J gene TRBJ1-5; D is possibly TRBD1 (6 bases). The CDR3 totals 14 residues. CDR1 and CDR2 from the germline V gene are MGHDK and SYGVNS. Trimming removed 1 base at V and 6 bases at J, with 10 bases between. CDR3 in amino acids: CASSEWGGGQPQHF. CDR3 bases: TGTGCCAGCAGTGAATGGGGGGGCGGTCAGCCCCAGCATTTT.

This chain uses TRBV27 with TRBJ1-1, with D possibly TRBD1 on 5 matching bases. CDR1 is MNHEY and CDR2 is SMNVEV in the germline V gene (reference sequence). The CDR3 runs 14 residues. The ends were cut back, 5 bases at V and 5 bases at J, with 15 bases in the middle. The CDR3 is CASSPGGDRTEAFF. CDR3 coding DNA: TGTGCCAGCAGTCCGGGGGGGGATCGGACTGAAGCTTTCTTT.

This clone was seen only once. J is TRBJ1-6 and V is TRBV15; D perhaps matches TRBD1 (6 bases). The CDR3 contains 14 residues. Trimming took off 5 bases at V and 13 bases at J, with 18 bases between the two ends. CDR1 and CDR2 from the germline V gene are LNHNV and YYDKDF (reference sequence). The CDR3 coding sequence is TGTGCCACCAGCCAGGGGCCTAAGGACCGGCCCCTCCACTTT. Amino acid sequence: CATSQGPKDRPLHF. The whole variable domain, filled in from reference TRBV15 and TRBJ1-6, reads DAMVIQNPRYQVTQFGKPVTLSCSQTLNHNVMYWYQQKSSQAPKLLFHYYDKDFNNEADTPDNFQSRRPNTSFCFLDIRSPGLGDTAMYLCATSQGPKDRPLHFGNGTRLTVT.

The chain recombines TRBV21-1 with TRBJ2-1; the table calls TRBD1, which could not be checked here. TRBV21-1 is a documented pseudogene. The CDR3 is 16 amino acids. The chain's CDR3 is CASSHRWTGKDNEQFF. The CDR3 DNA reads TGTGCCAGCAGCCATCGATGGACAGGGAAGGACAATGAGCAGTTCTTC.

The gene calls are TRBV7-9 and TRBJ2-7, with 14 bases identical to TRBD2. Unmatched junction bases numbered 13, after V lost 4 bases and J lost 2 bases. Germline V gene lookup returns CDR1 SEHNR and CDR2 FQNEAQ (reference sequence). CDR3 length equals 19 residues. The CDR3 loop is CASSSTRTSGRHRTYEQYF. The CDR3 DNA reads TGTGCCAGCAGCTCGACTAGGACTAGCGGGAGGCATAGGACCTACGAGCAGTACTTC.

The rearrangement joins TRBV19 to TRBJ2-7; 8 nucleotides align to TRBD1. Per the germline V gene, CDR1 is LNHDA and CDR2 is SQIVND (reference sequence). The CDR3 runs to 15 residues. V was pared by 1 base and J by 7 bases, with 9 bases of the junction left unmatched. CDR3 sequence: CASSIGTGSLREQYF. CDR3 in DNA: TGTGCCAGTAGTATAGGGACAGGGTCCCTACGGGAGCAGTACTTC.

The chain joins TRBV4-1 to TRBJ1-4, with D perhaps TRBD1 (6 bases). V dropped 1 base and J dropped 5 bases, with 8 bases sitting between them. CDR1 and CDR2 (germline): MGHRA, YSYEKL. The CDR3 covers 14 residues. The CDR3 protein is CASSQGQGNEKLFF. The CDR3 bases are TGCGCCAGCAGCCAAGGGCAGGGGAATGAAAAACTGTTTTTT.

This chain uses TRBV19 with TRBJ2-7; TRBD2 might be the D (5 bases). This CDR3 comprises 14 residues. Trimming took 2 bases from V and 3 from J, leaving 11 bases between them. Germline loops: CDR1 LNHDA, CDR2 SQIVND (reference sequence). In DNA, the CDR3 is TGTGCCAGTAGTATAAGGCGGGTTGGCTACGAGCAGTACTTC. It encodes CASSIRRVGYEQYF.